These 20 T cell receptor beta chains were all obtained from the same sample, sequenced in a study of OX40 agonist ivuxolimab in advanced cancers. The data were produced by immunoSEQ multiplex PCR, yet TCRdb's version contains in-frame clones alone and is incomplete. Of approximately 27,000 clones in the sample, 70% to 80% were seen once. The source was CD4+ or CD8+ T cells sorted from blood, collected in a trial of the OX40 agonist ivuxolimab. These receptors were obtained from an adult with an advanced solid tumor such as melanoma, head and neck, liver or kidney cancer.

The genes are TRBV5-1 and TRBJ2-7, with 9 bases matching TRBD1. CDR1 is SGHRS, CDR2 YFSETQ, per germline. The CDR3 sequence is 14 residues long. V lost 6 bases and J lost 6; bases outside the gene matches: 10. The CDR3 DNA is TGCGCCAGCACCGGTCCCGGGACAGGGTCCGAGCAGTACTTC. Its protein is CASTGPGTGSEQYF.

This clone was seen only a few times. The V call is TRBV19, the J call TRBJ2-3, with 9 positions matching TRBD2. The J segment lost 2 bases and the V segment lost 5 bases, leaving 14 bases of the junction unmatched. Germline V gene data show CDR1 as LNHDA and CDR2 as SQIVND (reference sequence). CDR3 length: 18 amino acids. The CDR3 sequence: CASSPLTSGGGDTDTQYF. CDR3 bases: TGTGCCAGTAGTCCGTTAACAAGTGGCGGGGGGGACACAGATACGCAGTATTTT.

The chain employs TRBV5-1 and TRBJ2-7; possible D gene TRBD1, 6 bases. With 1 base removed from V and 1 base from J, the gap between germline ends came to 12 bases. Germline V gene sequence: CDR1 SGHRS, CDR2 YFSETQ. The CDR3 length is 15 residues. The CDR3 coding sequence is TGCGCCAGCAGCTTGATTCCAGGGGCGTCCTACGAGCAGTACTTC. Protein sequence: CASSLIPGASYEQYF.

A few counts support this clone. This chain connects TRBV6-1 to TRBJ2-7; D not resolved. The CDR3 sequence is 12 residues long. V gave up 3 bases and J gave up 7 bases, with 10 bases separating them. Germline values: CDR1 MNHNS, CDR2 SASEGT. CDR3 loop: CASSDFTGEQYF. The CDR3 bases are TGTGCCAGCAGTGATTTTACTGGGGAGCAGTACTTC.

The CDR3 sequence is CAWSALEFEPQHF. The CDR3, as DNA: TGTGCCTGGAGTGCCCTCGAGTTCGAGCCCCAGCATTTT. V gene TRBV30 combines with J gene TRBJ1-5; D call uncertain. V lost 1 base to trimming and J lost 8 bases, with 12 bases between them. The germline gives CDR1 GTSNPN, CDR2 SVGIG (reference sequence). This CDR3 spans 13 amino acids.

The chain is built from TRBV9 and TRBJ2-2; 7 bases line up with TRBD1. CDR3 length equals 15 residues. J gave up 4 bases and V 4 bases, and 7 bases lay outside the gene matches. CDR1 and CDR2 (germline): SGDLS, YYNGEE. For the CDR3, the DNA is TGTGCCAGCAGCCCCCGACAGGGCAGCACCGGGGAGCTGTTTTTT. Its translation is CASSPRQGSTGELFF.

The rearrangement uses TRBV5-6 and TRBJ1-5; weak D call: TRBD1 (6 bases). With 0 bases removed from V and 0 bases from J, the gap between germline ends came to 16 bases. This CDR3 is built from 18 residues. CDR1 is SGHDT and CDR2 is YYEEEE in the germline V gene. CDR3 loop: CASSLGTVAGYSNQPQHF. The CDR3 nucleotides are TGTGCCAGCAGCTTGGGGACAGTGGCGGGTTATAGCAATCAGCCCCAGCATTTT.

The chain joins TRBV10-2 to TRBJ1-1; maybe TRBD1 (5 bases). The CDR3 is made up of 12 amino acids. Trimming stripped 6 bases from V and 1 base from J, with 6 bases between. Germline CDR1 and CDR2: WSHSY and SAAADI. CDR3 in DNA: TGCGCCAGCAGGGGACCGAACACTGAAGCTTTCTTT. Protein product: CASRGPNTEAFF.

This chain uses TRBV19 with TRBJ2-5; 9 nucleotides match TRBD1. V lost 5 bases, J lost 13 bases, and 11 bases stayed unmatched. The CDR3 is 13 residues long. The V gene's germline CDR1 is LNHDA and CDR2 SQIVND (reference sequence). CDR3 coding DNA: TGTGCCAGTAGTGAGGGACAGGGTGGTGATCGGTACTTC. Translated: CASSEGQGGDRYF.

Regarding this clone: Possible read error: a much larger clone is one base away. The chain uses TRBV7-2 and TRBJ2-7; D remains unclear. This CDR3 region has 12 residues. Trimming cost V 1 base and J 1 base, with 2 bases left between them. Germline V gene lookup returns CDR1 SGHTA and CDR2 FQGNSA. The CDR3: CASSLGSYEQYF. The CDR3, as DNA: TGTGCCAGCAGCTTAGGGTCCTACGAGCAGTACTTC. Combining the CDR3 with reference TRBV7-2 and TRBJ2-7 gives the whole variable domain GAGVSQSPSNKVTEKGKDVELRCDPISGHTALYWYRQSLGQGLEFLIYFQGNSAPDKSGLPSDRFSAERTGGSVSTLTIQRTQQEDSAVYLCASSLGSYEQYFGPGTRLTVT.

The chain combines TRBV10-1 with TRBJ1-1; D gene unclear. Germline assignment: CDR1 WNHNN and CDR2 SYGVQD (reference sequence). This CDR3 comprises 13 residues. The V gene lost 9 bases and the J gene lost 5 bases, with 16 bases spanning the gap. The CDR3 region has the DNA TGCGCCAGTCGGGCCACTCCAGAGACTGAAGCTTTCTTT. This gives the protein CASRATPETEAFF.

The V and J genes are TRBV7-9 and TRBJ2-5, with no clear D. This CDR3 has 15 residues. Germline assignment: CDR1 SEHNR and CDR2 FQNEAQ (reference sequence). V dropped 1 base and J dropped 5 bases, with 14 bases sitting between them. This CDR3 reads CASSLDVAPWETQYF. The DNA of the CDR3 is TGTGCCAGCAGCTTAGATGTCGCCCCGTGGGAGACCCAGTACTTC.

A few counts support this clone. The chain is built from TRBV27 and TRBJ2-7, with 7 bases matching TRBD1. The CDR3 covers 14 residues. V lost 5 bases to trimming and J lost 5 bases; unmatched junction nucleotides: 9. Germline-derived CDR1 and CDR2 are MNHEY and SMNVEV (reference sequence). CDR3 in amino acids: CASSLRRGMNEQYF. The CDR3 DNA sequence: TGTGCCAGCAGTCTCCGCAGGGGGATGAACGAGCAGTACTTC.

V usage is TRBV6-5 and J usage is TRBJ1-1; perhaps TRBD1 as D (6 bases). Between the trimmed V and J ends, which lost 6 bases and 1 base, there was a span of 15 bases. CDR1 and CDR2 (germline): MNHEY, SVGAGI. The CDR3 has 15 residues. The CDR3 loop is CASRPNRAWNTEAFF. For the CDR3, the DNA is TGTGCCAGCAGGCCAAACAGGGCCTGGAACACTGAAGCTTTCTTT.

The V and J genes are TRBV5-1 and TRBJ1-1; D perhaps matches TRBD1 (6 bases). This CDR3 has 14 amino acids. The germline CDR1 and CDR2 sequences are SGHRS and YFSETQ. The ends were cut back, 1 base at V and 0 bases at J, with 7 bases in the middle. The CDR3 DNA reads TGCGCCAGCAGCTTGACAGGGATGAACACTGAAGCTTTCTTT. Protein sequence: CASSLTGMNTEAFF.

The chain couples TRBV6-1 to TRBJ1-5; D is undetermined. From germline, CDR1 is MNHNS and CDR2 SASEGT. This CDR3 has 15 amino acids. Trimming took off 4 bases at V and 3 bases at J, with 13 bases between the two ends. The CDR3: CASSGYMVDNQPQHF. CDR3 DNA: TGTGCCAGCAGTGGTTACATGGTGGACAATCAGCCCCAGCATTTT.

The gene calls are TRBV7-7 and TRBJ2-5; D is unresolved. Trimming removed 6 bases at V and 2 bases at J, with 13 bases between. This CDR3 spans 14 amino acids. The germline gives CDR1 SSHAT, CDR2 FNYEAQ (reference sequence). CDR3: CASRATFLQETQYF. CDR3 nucleotide sequence: TGTGCCAGCAGGGCGACATTCCTTCAAGAGACCCAGTACTTC.

The genes are TRBV2 and TRBJ2-5; D is undetermined. Trimming removed 3 bases at V and 4 bases at J, with 12 bases between. CDR1 is SNHLY and CDR2 is FYNNEI in the germline V gene. The CDR3 is made up of 14 amino acids. The CDR3, as DNA: TGTGCCAGCAGTGAGTGGGCCCTGGGAGAGACCCAGTACTTC. Amino acids: CASSEWALGETQYF.

This clone appeared a single time. The genes are TRBV10-2 and TRBJ2-3, with 14 nucleotides matching TRBD2. The germline V gene has CDR1 WSHSY and CDR2 SAAADI. The CDR3 has 19 amino acids. Trimming cost V 4 bases and J 5 bases; bases outside gene matches: 14. CDR3 protein: CASSGRLAGGPQGGDTQYF. The CDR3 DNA sequence: TGCGCCAGCAGTGGGCGACTAGCGGGGGGGCCTCAGGGAGGAGATACGCAGTATTTT.

The chain employs TRBV30 and TRBJ2-7; D gene uncertain. V shed 2 bases and J shed 0 bases, with 11 bases lying between them. Germline V gene sequence: CDR1 GTSNPN, CDR2 SVGIG (reference sequence). The length of the CDR3 is 14 residues. The CDR3 region is CAWSRESDSYEQYF. The DNA for the CDR3 is TGTGCCTGGAGTAGAGAGTCGGACTCCTACGAGCAGTACTTC.